A single T cell receptor beta chain is shown here with its context. This sample is part of a study of blood T cell repertoires in COVID-19. As originally analysed: For nucleated cells, counts were estimated from reference gene primer amplification. Here immunoSEQ multiplex PCR was the method, and the copy in TCRdb shows in-frame clones only, minus some. That table gives V, J and clone size, and the DNA gave D and trimming. The sample holds 45,000 to 55,000 clones; roughly 86% are singletons and the top ten take 20% to 25%. Germline CDR1 and CDR2: SGHNT and YYREEE (reference sequence). CDR3 size: 13 residues. With 0 bases removed from V and 9 bases from J, the gap between germline ends came to 10 bases.

The receptor was isolated from a woman at least 80 years old with acute or convalescent COVID-19. Sequenced: peripheral blood. This chain uses TRBV5-4 with TRBJ2-1, with D possibly being TRBD2 (5 bases). CDR3 residues: CASSLAGGFEQFF. The CDR3 region has the DNA TGTGCCAGCAGCTTGGCCGGAGGCTTTGAGCAGTTCTTC.